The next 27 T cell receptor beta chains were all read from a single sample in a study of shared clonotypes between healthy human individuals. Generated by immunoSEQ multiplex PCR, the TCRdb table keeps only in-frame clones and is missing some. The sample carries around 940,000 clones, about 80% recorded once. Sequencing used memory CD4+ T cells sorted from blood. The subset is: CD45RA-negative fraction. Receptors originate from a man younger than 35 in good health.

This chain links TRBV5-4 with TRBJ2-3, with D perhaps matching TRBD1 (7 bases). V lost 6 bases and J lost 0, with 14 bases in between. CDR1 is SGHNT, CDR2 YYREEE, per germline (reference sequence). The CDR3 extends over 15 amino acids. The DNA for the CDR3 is TGTGCCAGCAACGCAGGGGGGACTAGCACAGATACGCAGTATTTT. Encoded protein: CASNAGGTSTDTQYF.

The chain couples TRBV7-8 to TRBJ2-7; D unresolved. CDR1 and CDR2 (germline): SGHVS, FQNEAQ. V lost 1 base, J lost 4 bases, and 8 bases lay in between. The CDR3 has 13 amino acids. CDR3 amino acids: CASSLDGVYEQYF. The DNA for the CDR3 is TGTGCCAGCAGCTTAGATGGCGTATACGAGCAGTACTTC.

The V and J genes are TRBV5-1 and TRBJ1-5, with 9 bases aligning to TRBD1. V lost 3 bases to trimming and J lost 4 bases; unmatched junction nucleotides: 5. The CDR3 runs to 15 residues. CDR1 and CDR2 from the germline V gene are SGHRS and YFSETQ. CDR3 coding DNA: TGCGCCAGCAGCTCCCTGACAGGGGGTAATCAGCCCCAGCATTTT. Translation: CASSSLTGGNQPQHF.

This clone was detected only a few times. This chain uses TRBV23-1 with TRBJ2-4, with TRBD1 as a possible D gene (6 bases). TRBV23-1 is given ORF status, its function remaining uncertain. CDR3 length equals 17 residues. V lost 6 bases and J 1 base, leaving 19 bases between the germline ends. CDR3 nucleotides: TGCGCCAGCAGGCAGGACGGCTGGGGGCGGGCCAAAAACATTCAGTACTTC. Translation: CASRQDGWGRAKNIQYF.

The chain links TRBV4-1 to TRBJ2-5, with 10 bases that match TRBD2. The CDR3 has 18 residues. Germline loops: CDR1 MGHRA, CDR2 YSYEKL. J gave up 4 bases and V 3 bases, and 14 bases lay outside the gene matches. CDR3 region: CASSHSSRGAGGRETQYF. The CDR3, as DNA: TGCGCCAGCAGCCATTCAAGTCGAGGAGCGGGAGGGCGAGAGACCCAGTACTTC.

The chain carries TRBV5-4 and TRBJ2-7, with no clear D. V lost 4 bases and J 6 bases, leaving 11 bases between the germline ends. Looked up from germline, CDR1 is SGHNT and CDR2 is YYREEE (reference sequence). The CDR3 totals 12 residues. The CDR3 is CASSLVASEQYF. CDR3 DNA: TGTGCCAGCAGCCTTGTGGCGTCCGAGCAGTACTTC.

The CDR3 loop is CASSEGLQGTFF. Here the CDR3 DNA reads TGCGCCAGCAGTGAGGGCCTCCAGGGAACTTTCTTT. This chain uses TRBV10-1 with TRBJ1-1, with D maybe TRBD1 (5 bases). Germline V CDR1 and CDR2: WNHNN, SYGVQD (reference sequence). Trimming cost V 2 bases and J 12 bases, with 13 bases left between them. This CDR3 comprises 12 residues.

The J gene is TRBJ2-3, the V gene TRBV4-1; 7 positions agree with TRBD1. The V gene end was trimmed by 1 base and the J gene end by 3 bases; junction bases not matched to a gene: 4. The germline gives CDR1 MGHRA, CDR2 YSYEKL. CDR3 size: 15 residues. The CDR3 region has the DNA TGCGCCAGCAGCCAAGGGGACAGAAAGACAGATACGCAGTATTTT. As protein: CASSQGDRKTDTQYF.

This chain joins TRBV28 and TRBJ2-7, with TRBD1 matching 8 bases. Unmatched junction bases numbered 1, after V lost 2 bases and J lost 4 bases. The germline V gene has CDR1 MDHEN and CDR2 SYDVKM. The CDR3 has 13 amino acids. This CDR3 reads CASSLDRGYEQYF. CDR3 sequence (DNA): TGTGCCAGCAGTTTAGACAGGGGTTACGAGCAGTACTTC.

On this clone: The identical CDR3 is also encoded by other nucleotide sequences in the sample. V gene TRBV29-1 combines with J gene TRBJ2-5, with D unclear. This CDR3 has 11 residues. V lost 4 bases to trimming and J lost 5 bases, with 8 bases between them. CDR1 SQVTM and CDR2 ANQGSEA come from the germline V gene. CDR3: CSVGGEETQYF. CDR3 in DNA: TGCAGCGTTGGGGGTGAGGAGACCCAGTACTTC.

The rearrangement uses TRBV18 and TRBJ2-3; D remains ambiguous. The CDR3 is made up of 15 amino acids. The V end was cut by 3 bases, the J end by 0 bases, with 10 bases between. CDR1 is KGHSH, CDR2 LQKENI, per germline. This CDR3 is CASSPTWGSTDTQYF. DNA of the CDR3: TGTGCCAGCTCACCTACTTGGGGAAGCACAGATACGCAGTATTTT.

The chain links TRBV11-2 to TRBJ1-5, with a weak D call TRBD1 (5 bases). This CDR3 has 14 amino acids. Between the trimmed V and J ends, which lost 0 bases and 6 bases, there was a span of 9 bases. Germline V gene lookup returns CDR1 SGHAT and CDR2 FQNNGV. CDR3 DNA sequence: TGTGCCAGCAGCTTAGATCCGGGACCTCAGCCCCAGCATTTT. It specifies CASSLDPGPQPQHF.

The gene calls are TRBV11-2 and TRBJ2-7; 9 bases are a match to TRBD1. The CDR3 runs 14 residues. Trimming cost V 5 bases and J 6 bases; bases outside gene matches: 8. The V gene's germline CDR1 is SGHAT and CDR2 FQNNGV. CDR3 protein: CASSPWTGAGEQYF. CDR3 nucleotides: TGTGCCAGCAGCCCCTGGACAGGGGCGGGCGAGCAGTACTTC.

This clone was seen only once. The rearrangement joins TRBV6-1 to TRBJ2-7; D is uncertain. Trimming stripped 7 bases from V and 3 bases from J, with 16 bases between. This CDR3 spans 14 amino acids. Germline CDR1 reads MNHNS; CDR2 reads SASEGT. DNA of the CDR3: TGTGCCAGCACATTAGCAGTATTAAGCTACGAGCAGTACTTC. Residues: CASTLAVLSYEQYF.

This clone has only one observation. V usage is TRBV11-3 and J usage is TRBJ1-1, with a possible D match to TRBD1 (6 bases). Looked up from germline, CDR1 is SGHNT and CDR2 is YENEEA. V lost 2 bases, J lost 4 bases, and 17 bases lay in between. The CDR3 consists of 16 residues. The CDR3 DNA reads TGTGCCAGCAGCTTAACATCAGGGGTAGGAGGCACTGAAGCTTTCTTT. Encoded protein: CASSLTSGVGGTEAFF.

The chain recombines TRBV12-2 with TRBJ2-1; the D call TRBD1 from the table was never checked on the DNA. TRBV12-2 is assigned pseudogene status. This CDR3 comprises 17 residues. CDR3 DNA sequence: TGTGCAAGTCGCTTAGTTACAGCCAAAAGCTCCTACAATGAGCAGTTCTTC. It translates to CASRLVTAKSSYNEQFF.

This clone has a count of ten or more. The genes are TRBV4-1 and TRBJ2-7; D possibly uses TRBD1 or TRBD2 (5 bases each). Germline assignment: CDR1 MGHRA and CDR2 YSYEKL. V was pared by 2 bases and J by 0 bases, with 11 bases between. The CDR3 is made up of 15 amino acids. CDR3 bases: TGCGCCAGCAGCCAATTGGGGACCGTCTCCTACGAGCAGTACTTC. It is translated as CASSQLGTVSYEQYF.

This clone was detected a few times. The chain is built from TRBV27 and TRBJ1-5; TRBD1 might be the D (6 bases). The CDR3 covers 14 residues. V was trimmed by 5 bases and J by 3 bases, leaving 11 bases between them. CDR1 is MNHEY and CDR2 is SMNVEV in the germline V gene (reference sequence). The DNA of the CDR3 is TGTGCCAGCAGTGAAGACAGGATCAATCAGCCCCAGCATTTT. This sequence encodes CASSEDRINQPQHF.

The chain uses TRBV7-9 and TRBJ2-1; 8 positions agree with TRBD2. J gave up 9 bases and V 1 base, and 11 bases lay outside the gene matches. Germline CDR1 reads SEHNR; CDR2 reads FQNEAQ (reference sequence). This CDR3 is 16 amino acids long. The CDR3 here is CASSLVGLASGSEQFF. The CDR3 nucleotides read TGTGCCAGCAGCTTAGTCGGACTAGCTTCGGGGAGTGAGCAGTTCTTC.

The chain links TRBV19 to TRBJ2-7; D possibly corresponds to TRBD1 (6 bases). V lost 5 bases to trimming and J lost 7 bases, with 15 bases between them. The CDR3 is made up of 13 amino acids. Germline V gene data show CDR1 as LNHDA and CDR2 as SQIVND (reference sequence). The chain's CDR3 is CASSVVSQGEQYF. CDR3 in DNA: TGTGCCAGTAGTGTGGTCTCCCAGGGGGAGCAGTACTTC.

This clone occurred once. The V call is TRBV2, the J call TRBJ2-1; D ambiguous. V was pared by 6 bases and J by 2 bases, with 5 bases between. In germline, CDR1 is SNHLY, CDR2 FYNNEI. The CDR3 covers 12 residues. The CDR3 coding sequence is TGTGCCAGCAGGGTCCCCTACAATGAGCAGTTCTTC. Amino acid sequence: CASRVPYNEQFF.

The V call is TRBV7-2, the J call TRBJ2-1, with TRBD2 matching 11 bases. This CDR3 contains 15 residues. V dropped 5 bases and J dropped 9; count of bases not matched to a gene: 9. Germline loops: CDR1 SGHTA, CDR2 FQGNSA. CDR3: CASSPGASGRFEQFF. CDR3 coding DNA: TGTGCCAGCAGCCCCGGGGCTAGCGGGAGGTTTGAGCAGTTCTTC.

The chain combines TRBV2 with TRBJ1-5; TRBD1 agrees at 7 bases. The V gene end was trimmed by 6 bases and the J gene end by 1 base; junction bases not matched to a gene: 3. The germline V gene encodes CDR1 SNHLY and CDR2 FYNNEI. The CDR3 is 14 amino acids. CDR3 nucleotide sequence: TGTGCCAGCAGGTCGACAGGGAGCAATCAGCCCCAGCATTTT. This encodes CASRSTGSNQPQHF.

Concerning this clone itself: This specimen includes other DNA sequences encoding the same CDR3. CDR3 amino acids: CASSLGLAAETQYF. Written as DNA, the CDR3 is TGCGCCAGCAGCCTCGGACTAGCGGCGGAGACCCAGTACTTC. The chain links TRBV5-1 to TRBJ2-5, with TRBD2 matching 10 bases. Germline CDR1 reads SGHRS; CDR2 reads YFSETQ. V lost 4 bases to trimming and J lost 5 bases; unmatched junction nucleotides: 5. The CDR3 consists of 14 residues.

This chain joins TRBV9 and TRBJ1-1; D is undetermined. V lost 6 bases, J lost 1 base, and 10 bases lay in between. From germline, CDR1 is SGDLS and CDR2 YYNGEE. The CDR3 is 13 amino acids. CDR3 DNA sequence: TGTGCCAGCACCCGACTTGGGAACACTGAAGCTTTCTTT. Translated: CASTRLGNTEAFF.

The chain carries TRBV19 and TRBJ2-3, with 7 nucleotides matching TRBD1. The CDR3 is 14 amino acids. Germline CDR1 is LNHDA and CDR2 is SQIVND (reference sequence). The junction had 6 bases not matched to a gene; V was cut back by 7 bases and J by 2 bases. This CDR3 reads CASTADRNTDTQYF. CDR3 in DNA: TGTGCCAGTACCGCGGACAGGAACACAGATACGCAGTATTTT.

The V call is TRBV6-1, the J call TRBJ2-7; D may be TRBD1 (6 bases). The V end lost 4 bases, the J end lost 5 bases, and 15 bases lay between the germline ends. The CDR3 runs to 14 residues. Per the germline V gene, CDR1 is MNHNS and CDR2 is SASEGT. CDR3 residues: CASSGALRGHEQYF. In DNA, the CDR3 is TGTGCCAGCAGTGGTGCACTCAGGGGCCACGAGCAGTACTTC.